Listed here is a single TCR beta chain. This record belongs to a study of blood T cell repertoires in COVID-19. The wider study: COVID-19 samples collected from the United States, Italy and Spain covered acute and convalescent phases.

In the study's own analysis: By means of reference gene primer amplification, nucleated cell counts were estimated. Sequencing used immunoSEQ multiplex PCR; TCRdb keeps in-frame clones, though not all of them. V and J calls plus clone size are reproduced from that table; the DNA served to infer D and trimming. The repertoire has 120,000 to 150,000 clones, 80% to 90% of them found once; the top ten carry approximately 3%. The sequenced material came from peripheral blood. This sequence was found in a woman aged 60-75 years with active COVID-19.

CDR3 bases: TGTGCCAGCAGTTGGGACAGTTCGGAGACCCAGTACTTC. As protein: CASSWDSSETQYF. V is TRBV28 and J is TRBJ2-5; 7 bases are shared with TRBD1. The CDR3 consists of 13 residues. Germline V lookup: CDR1 MDHEN, CDR2 SYDVKM. V lost 4 bases, J lost 5 bases, and 4 bases stayed unmatched.